A selection of T cell receptor beta chains follows, all from one sample in a study of blood T cells in healthy people across ages. One entry per CDR3 protein, called by TCRdb with MiXCR from the 5' RACE reads. The sample yields 1.5 million or so distinct CDR3 sequences, around 42% seen once. The source material was blood. These receptors were taken from a woman aged 18 to 35 in good health. Both conserved end residues are part of each CDR3. The D gene is left open where the match is weak. Some rows have no size entry. The others give once, few or many, or a class for an expanded clone.

v_call: TRBV20-1; clone_size: few; j_call: TRBJ2-5; d_call: NA; cdr3_aa: CSARSASNQETQYF; cdr3_nt: TGCAGTGCTAGGTCGGCCTCGAACCAAGAGACCCAGTACTTC
v_call: TRBV7-8; clone_size: NA; j_call: TRBJ1-5; d_call: NA; cdr3_aa: CASSLAKAGNQPQHF; cdr3_nt: TGTGCCAGCAGCTTAGCGAAGGCAGGGAATCAGCCCCAGCATTTT
v_call: TRBV20-1; clone_size: NA; j_call: TRBJ2-3; d_call: TRBD1; cdr3_aa: CSARRQGITDTQYF; cdr3_nt: TGCAGTGCTAGACGACAGGGTATCACAGATACGCAGTATTTT
v_call: TRBV5-1; clone_size: NA; j_call: TRBJ2-5; d_call: TRBD2; cdr3_aa: CASSLEGLASQETQYF; cdr3_nt: TGCGCCAGCAGCTTGGAGGGACTAGCGTCACAAGAGACCCAGTACTTC
v_call: TRBV3-1; clone_size: NA; j_call: TRBJ2-2; d_call: NA; cdr3_aa: CASSFGGPGAAGELFF; cdr3_nt: TGTGCCAGCAGCTTTGGCGGGCCCGGCGCGGCCGGGGAGCTGTTTTTT
v_call: TRBV7-2; clone_size: few; j_call: TRBJ2-3; d_call: NA; cdr3_aa: CASSSPGATDTQYF; cdr3_nt: TGTGCCAGCAGCTCCCCGGGGGCCACAGATACGCAGTATTTT
v_call: TRBV7-2; clone_size: NA; j_call: TRBJ2-1; d_call: NA; cdr3_aa: CASSSKAPLRDEQFF; cdr3_nt: TGTGCCAGCAGCTCGAAAGCCCCCCTAAGGGATGAGCAGTTCTTC
v_call: TRBV7-2; clone_size: few; j_call: TRBJ2-7; d_call: NA; cdr3_aa: CASSLVPAVYEQYF; cdr3_nt: TGTGCCAGCAGCTTAGTTCCGGCCGTCTACGAGCAGTACTTC
v_call: TRBV12-3/TRBV12-4; clone_size: few; j_call: TRBJ2-7; d_call: TRBD1; cdr3_aa: CASRIGQGPYEQYF; cdr3_nt: TGTGCCAGCAGGATCGGACAGGGGCCCTACGAGCAGTACTTC
v_call: TRBV29-1; clone_size: many; j_call: TRBJ2-7; d_call: NA; cdr3_aa: CSVVQPTTSYEQYF; cdr3_nt: TGCAGCGTCGTACAGCCGACGACGTCCTACGAGCAGTACTTC
v_call: TRBV29-1; clone_size: few; j_call: TRBJ1-5; d_call: NA; cdr3_aa: CSVEAGVNQPQHF; cdr3_nt: TGCAGCGTGGAAGCGGGGGTAAATCAGCCCCAGCATTTT
v_call: TRBV7-9; clone_size: NA; j_call: TRBJ2-1; d_call: NA; cdr3_aa: CASSKPGTGAGEQFF; cdr3_nt: TGTGCCAGCAGCAAACCAGGGACGGGGGCGGGTGAGCAGTTCTTC
v_call: TRBV28; clone_size: few; j_call: TRBJ2-3; d_call: NA; cdr3_aa: CASSLEIAFTDTQYF; cdr3_nt: TGTGCCAGCAGTTTGGAAATAGCGTTCACAGATACGCAGTATTTT
v_call: TRBV3-1; clone_size: NA; j_call: TRBJ2-3; d_call: NA; cdr3_aa: CASSGATGTTDTQYF; cdr3_nt: TGTGCCAGCAGCGGCGCCACAGGGACGACAGATACGCAGTATTTT
v_call: TRBV10-2; clone_size: few; j_call: TRBJ2-1; d_call: NA; cdr3_aa: CASSITGSYNEQFF; cdr3_nt: TGCGCCAGCAGCATAACGGGGAGTTACAATGAGCAGTTCTTC
v_call: TRBV20-1; clone_size: NA; j_call: TRBJ2-7; d_call: NA; cdr3_aa: CSASDSSSYEQYF; cdr3_nt: TGCAGTGCTTCGGACAGCAGCTCCTACGAGCAGTACTTC
v_call: TRBV10-2; clone_size: NA; j_call: TRBJ2-3; d_call: TRBD1; cdr3_aa: CASRRDRASTDTQYF; cdr3_nt: TGCGCCAGCAGACGGGACAGAGCTAGCACAGATACGCAGTATTTT
v_call: TRBV15; clone_size: few; j_call: TRBJ2-5; d_call: NA; cdr3_aa: CATSRDQTGQETQYF; cdr3_nt: TGTGCCACCAGCAGAGATCAGACAGGCCAAGAGACCCAGTACTTC